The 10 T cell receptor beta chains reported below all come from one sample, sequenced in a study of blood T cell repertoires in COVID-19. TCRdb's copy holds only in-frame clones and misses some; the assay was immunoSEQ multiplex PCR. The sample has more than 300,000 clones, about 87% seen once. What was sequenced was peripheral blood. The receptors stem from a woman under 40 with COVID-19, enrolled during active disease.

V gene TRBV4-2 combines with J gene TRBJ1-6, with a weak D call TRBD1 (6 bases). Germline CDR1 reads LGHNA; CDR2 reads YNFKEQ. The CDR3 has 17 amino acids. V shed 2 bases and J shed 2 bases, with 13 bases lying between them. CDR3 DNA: TGTGCCAGCAGCCAAATAGGGGGAGCTACCTATAATTCACCCCTCCACTTT. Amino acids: CASSQIGGATYNSPLHF.

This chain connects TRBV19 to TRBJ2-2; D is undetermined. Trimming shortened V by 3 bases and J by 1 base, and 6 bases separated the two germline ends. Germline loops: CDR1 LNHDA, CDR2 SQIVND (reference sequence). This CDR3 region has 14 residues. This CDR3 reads CASSIGQNTGELFF. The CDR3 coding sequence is TGTGCCAGTAGTATTGGGCAGAACACCGGGGAGCTGTTTTTT.

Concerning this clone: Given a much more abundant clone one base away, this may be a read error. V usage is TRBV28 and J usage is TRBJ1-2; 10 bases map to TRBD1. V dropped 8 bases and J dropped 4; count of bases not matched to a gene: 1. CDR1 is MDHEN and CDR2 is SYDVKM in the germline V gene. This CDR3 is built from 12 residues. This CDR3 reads CASWTGGYGYTF. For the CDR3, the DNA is TGTGCCAGCTGGACAGGGGGCTATGGCTACACCTTC.

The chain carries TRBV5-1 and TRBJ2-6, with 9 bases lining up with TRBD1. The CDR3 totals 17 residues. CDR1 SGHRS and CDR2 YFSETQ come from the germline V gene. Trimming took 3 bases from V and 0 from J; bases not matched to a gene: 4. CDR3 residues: CASSSGQGPSGANVLTF. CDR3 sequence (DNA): TGCGCCAGCAGCTCCGGACAGGGGCCCTCTGGGGCCAACGTCCTGACTTTC.

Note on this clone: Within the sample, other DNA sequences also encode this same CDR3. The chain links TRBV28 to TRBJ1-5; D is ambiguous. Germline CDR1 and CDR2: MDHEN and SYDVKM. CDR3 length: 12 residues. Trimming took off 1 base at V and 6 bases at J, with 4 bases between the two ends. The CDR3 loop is CASSLLRQPQHF. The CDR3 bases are TGTGCCAGCAGTTTATTGCGTCAGCCCCAGCATTTT.

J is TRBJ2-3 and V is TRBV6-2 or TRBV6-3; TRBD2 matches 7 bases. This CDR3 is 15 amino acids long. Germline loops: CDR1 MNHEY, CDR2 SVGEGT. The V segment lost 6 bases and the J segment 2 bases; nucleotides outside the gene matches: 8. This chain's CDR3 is CASSPPGLDTDTQYF. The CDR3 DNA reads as TGTGCCAGCAGCCCACCAGGACTAGACACAGATACGCAGTATTTT.

The CDR3 protein is CASSQVPVPGANVLTF. CDR3 DNA sequence: TGTGCCAGCAGCCAAGTCCCAGTGCCTGGGGCCAACGTCCTGACTTTC. V and J are TRBV3-1 (or the pseudogene TRBV3-2) and TRBJ2-6; D is unclear. This CDR3 is 16 amino acids long. V was cut by 1 base and J by 2 bases, with 9 bases left in between. Germline values: CDR1 LGHDT, CDR2 YNNKEL (reference sequence).

As DNA, the CDR3 is TGTGCCAGTAGTCCTTCTTTCGAGCTGTTTTTT. It is translated as CASSPSFELFF. The chain joins TRBV19 to TRBJ2-2, with no clear D. CDR1 is LNHDA and CDR2 is SQIVND in the germline V gene (reference sequence). The CDR3 loop spans 11 amino acids. Trimming stripped 5 bases from V and 11 bases from J, with 9 bases between.

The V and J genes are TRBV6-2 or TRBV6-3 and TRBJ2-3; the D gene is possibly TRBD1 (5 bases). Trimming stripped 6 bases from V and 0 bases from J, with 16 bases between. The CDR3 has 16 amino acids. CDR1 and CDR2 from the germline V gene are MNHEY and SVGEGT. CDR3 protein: CASSRQGRASTDTQYF. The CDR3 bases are TGTGCCAGCAGCCGCCAGGGTCGTGCTAGCACAGATACGCAGTATTTT.

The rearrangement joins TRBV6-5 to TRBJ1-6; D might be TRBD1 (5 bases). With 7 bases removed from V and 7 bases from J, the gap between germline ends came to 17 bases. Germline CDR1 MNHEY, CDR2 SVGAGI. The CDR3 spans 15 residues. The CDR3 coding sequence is TGTGCCAGCATGCGACGAAGGGGTCTAAATTCACCCCTCCACTTT. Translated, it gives CASMRRRGLNSPLHF.